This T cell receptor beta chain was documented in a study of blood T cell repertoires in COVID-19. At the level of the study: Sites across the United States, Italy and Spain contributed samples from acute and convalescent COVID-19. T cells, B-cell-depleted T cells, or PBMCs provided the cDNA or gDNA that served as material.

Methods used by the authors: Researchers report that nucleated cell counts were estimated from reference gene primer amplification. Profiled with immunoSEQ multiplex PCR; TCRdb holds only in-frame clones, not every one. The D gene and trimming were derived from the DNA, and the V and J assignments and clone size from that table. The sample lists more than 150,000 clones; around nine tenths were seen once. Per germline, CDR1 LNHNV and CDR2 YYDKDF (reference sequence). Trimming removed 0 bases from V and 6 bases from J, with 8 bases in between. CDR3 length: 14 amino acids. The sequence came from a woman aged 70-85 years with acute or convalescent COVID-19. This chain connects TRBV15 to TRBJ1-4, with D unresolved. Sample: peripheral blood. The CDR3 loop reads CATSRDAGDEKLFF. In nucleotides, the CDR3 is TGTGCCACCAGCAGAGATGCCGGGGATGAAAAACTGTTTTTT.